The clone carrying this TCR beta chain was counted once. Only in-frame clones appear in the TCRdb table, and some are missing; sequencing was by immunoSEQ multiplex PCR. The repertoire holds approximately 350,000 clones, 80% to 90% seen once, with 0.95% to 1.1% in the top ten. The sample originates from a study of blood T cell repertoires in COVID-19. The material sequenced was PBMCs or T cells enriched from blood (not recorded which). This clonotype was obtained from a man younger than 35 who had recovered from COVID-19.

Here the CDR3 reads CASSLLAGVPANEQFF. CDR3 DNA: TGTGCCAGCAGTTTATTAGCGGGGGTACCGGCGAATGAGCAGTTCTTC. This chain connects TRBV27 to TRBJ2-1; TRBD2 aligns across 9 bases. Germline CDR1 is MNHEY and CDR2 is SMNVEV (reference sequence). There are 16 residues in the CDR3. V shed 1 base and J 7 bases; nucleotides not matched to a gene: 8.